The 13 T cell receptor beta chains below all came from one sample that was sequenced in a study of spatial heterogeneity in lung cancer. Findings and caveats of the study: Tracking of tumor mutation counts was seen in expanded intratumoral alpha and beta TCR counts.

Time point meaning: sample taken at primary tumor resection. Their antigens remain unidentified. TCRdb itself ran the 5' RACE reads through MiXCR, one entry per CDR3 protein. This repertoire shows 15,000 to 20,000 distinct CDR3 sequences, roughly 5.7% found once; its top ten account for about 6.8%. This sample comprised lung tumor tissue, obtained at surgery. The receptors here all came from a male donor with early-stage non-small cell lung cancer.

In its sample, this clonotype was seen many times. In DNA, the CDR3 is TGCGCCAGCAGCCCACGGGAGGGGTCCTACAATGAGCAGTTCTTC. This encodes CASSPREGSYNEQFF. The chain is built from TRBV5-1 and TRBJ2-1; 8 bases match TRBD2. CDR3 size: 15 residues. The V gene end was trimmed by 4 bases and the J gene end by 1 base; junction bases not matched to a gene: 4. Per germline, CDR1 SGHRS and CDR2 YFSETQ.

This clonotype came up many times. V is TRBV28 and J is TRBJ1-2; weak D call: TRBD1 (6 bases). The CDR3 has 13 amino acids. Looked up from germline, CDR1 is MDHEN and CDR2 is SYDVKM. Trimming pared 2 bases from V and 4 bases from J, leaving 8 bases between. CDR3 residues: CASSLGTFYGYTF. As DNA, the CDR3 is TGTGCCAGCAGTTTAGGGACATTCTATGGCTACACCTTC.

This clonotype is termed medium-sized (0.01 to 0.1%). The chain carries TRBV11-3 and TRBJ2-1; 8 nucleotides line up with TRBD2. The CDR3 spans 15 residues. Germline V gives CDR1 SGHNT, CDR2 YENEEA. The V gene end was trimmed by 0 bases and the J gene end by 7 bases; junction bases not matched to a gene: 5. This CDR3 is CASSLEGLGGNEQFF. The CDR3 region has the DNA TGTGCCAGCAGCTTAGAGGGACTAGGGGGGAATGAGCAGTTCTTC. The full variable domain, rest sourced from reference TRBV11-3 and TRBJ2-1, is EAGVVQSPRYKIIEKKQPVAFWCNPISGHNTLYWYLQNLGQGPELLIRYENEEAVDDSQLPKDRFSAERLKGVDSTLKIQPAELGDSAVYLCASSLEGLGGNEQFFGPGTRLTVL.

This clonotype was recorded many times. The J gene is TRBJ2-1, the V gene TRBV20-1, with D possibly being TRBD2 (7 bases). Germline CDR1 reads DFQATT; CDR2 reads SNEGSKA (reference sequence). The ends were cut back, 5 bases at V and 4 bases at J, with 21 bases in the middle. This CDR3 spans 16 amino acids. Written as DNA, the CDR3 is TGCAGTGCTTGGGACATGGCGGGAGCTAGTTACAATGAGCAGTTCTTC. Its protein is CSAWDMAGASYNEQFF.

The table lists this clonotype with many counts. The genes are TRBV6-5 and TRBJ1-1, with 7 bases identical to TRBD1. With V trimmed by 5 bases and J by 0 bases, 15 bases remained unmatched. Germline values: CDR1 MNHEY, CDR2 SVGAGI. The CDR3 sequence is 18 residues long. CDR3 nucleotides: TGTGCCAGCAGTAACCCGGGACAGTCCTTTGGGGTGAACACTGAAGCTTTCTTT. Translation gives CASSNPGQSFGVNTEAFF.

At least ten counts were recorded for this clonotype. This sequence joins TRBV27 and TRBJ2-1, with no clear D. Germline CDR1 MNHEY, CDR2 SMNVEV (reference sequence). The V end was cut by 0 bases, the J end by 7 bases, with 10 bases between. The CDR3 runs to 14 residues. DNA for the CDR3: TGTGCCAGCAGTTTATCTGGTTTCCCTAATGAGCAGTTCTTC. Protein: CASSLSGFPNEQFF.

By its share, this clonotype is medium-sized. The chain combines TRBV20-1 with TRBJ2-5; no clear D. V was shortened by 6 bases and J by 5 bases, with 7 bases between the two germline ends. The CDR3 totals 10 residues. The germline V gene has CDR1 DFQATT and CDR2 SNEGSKA (reference sequence). The chain's CDR3 is CSALGETQYF. The CDR3 DNA reads as TGCAGTGCCCTCGGCGAGACCCAGTACTTC.

This clonotype was picked up many times. V gene TRBV6-1 combines with J gene TRBJ1-2; D unclear. The germline gives CDR1 MNHNS, CDR2 SASEGT. The germline V and J ends were trimmed by 2 bases and 3 bases, with 4 bases remaining between them. The CDR3 contains 12 residues. CDR3 region: CASSEQDYGYTF. Here the CDR3 DNA reads TGTGCCAGCAGTGAACAGGACTATGGCTACACCTTC.

This clonotype was detected ten times or more. This chain connects TRBV6-1 to TRBJ1-1; D perhaps matches TRBD1 (5 bases). The CDR3 runs 14 residues. The V gene's germline CDR1 is MNHNS and CDR2 SASEGT. The V gene lost 7 bases and the J gene lost 0 bases, with 12 bases spanning the gap. The CDR3 sequence is CASTPTAMNTEAFF. The DNA for the CDR3 is TGTGCCAGCACCCCGACAGCCATGAACACTGAAGCTTTCTTT.

This clonotype was counted only a few times. The chain recombines TRBV18 with TRBJ1-1; D call uncertain. This CDR3 has 13 amino acids. Germline V gene data show CDR1 as KGHSH and CDR2 as LQKENI. Trimming removed 6 bases at V and 3 bases at J, with 11 bases between. CDR3 nucleotides: TGTGCCAGCTCTGCCGGTCGGGACACTGAAGCTTTCTTT. This translates into CASSAGRDTEAFF.

This clonotype was counted at least ten times. The chain has TRBV5-1 and TRBJ2-7; TRBD1 might be the D (5 bases). Germline V gene data show CDR1 as SGHRS and CDR2 as YFSETQ. The CDR3 runs 14 residues. The V end was cut by 4 bases, the J end by 3 bases, with 14 bases between. The CDR3 DNA is TGCGCCAGCAGCCTAGACAGCCAACTCTACGAGCAGTACTTC. Translating gives CASSLDSQLYEQYF.

This clonotype is deemed medium-sized (0.01 to 0.1%). V gene TRBV5-1 combines with J gene TRBJ2-6; D not resolved. Germline loops: CDR1 SGHRS, CDR2 YFSETQ. The ends were cut back, 0 bases at V and 2 bases at J, with 9 bases in the middle. The CDR3 is made up of 16 amino acids. Here the CDR3 DNA reads TGCGCCAGCAGCTTGGATTTCCGGGCTGGGGCCAACGTCCTGACTTTC. This sequence encodes CASSLDFRAGANVLTF.

This clonotype has more than one count but fewer than ten. The V call is TRBV5-1, the J call TRBJ1-1; tentatively, D is TRBD1 (6 bases). V was shortened by 0 bases and J by 5 bases, with 11 bases between the two germline ends. The CDR3 length is 14 residues. Germline values: CDR1 SGHRS, CDR2 YFSETQ. The CDR3 sequence is CASSLAAGATEAFF. CDR3 DNA: TGCGCCAGCAGCTTGGCCGCGGGGGCGACTGAAGCTTTCTTT.